These T cell receptor beta chains were read from a single sample in a study of CD8 T cells in ankylosing spondylitis. MiXCR, applied by TCRdb to the 5' RACE reads, yields one record per CDR3 protein. The data show 700,000 to 1,000,000 distinct CDR3 sequences, roughly 12% seen once. The sample was blood, either unsorted or a sorted T cell fraction (not recorded which). All receptors come from a male donor with ankylosing spondylitis. The CDR3 runs from the conserved cysteine through the conserved F or W. Fields, in order: V gene, D gene, J gene, CDR3 length, clone size, CDR3 protein, CDR3 DNA. A D gene is named only where the DNA matches it firmly. Not all rows give a size; the values are once, few, many and, for expanded clones, a class.

V: TRBV7-2; D: NA; J: TRBJ2-1; length: 14; size: many; CDR3: CASTPRDLYNEQFF; DNA: TGTGCCAGCACCCCGAGGGACCTTTACAATGAGCAGTTCTTC
V: TRBV10-3; D: TRBD1; J: TRBJ1-2; length: 15; size: NA; CDR3: CAISAGTGGNYGYTF; DNA: TGTGCCATCAGTGCAGGGACAGGCGGGAACTATGGCTACACCTTC
V: TRBV29-1; D: NA; J: TRBJ2-7; length: 13; size: NA; CDR3: CSVGWAGTYEQYF; DNA: TGCAGCGTTGGGTGGGCAGGGACCTACGAGCAGTACTTC
V: TRBV7-2; D: NA; J: TRBJ2-3; length: 15; size: many; CDR3: CASSLAADNTDTQYF; DNA: TGTGCCAGCAGCTTAGCGGCGGATAACACAGATACGCAGTATTTT
V: TRBV29-1; D: NA; J: TRBJ1-2; length: 10; size: few; CDR3: CSVETIGYTF; DNA: TGCAGCGTTGAGACCATTGGCTACACCTTC
V: TRBV29-1; D: NA; J: TRBJ1-1; length: 14; size: many; CDR3: CSVEVRARDTEAFF; DNA: TGCAGCGTTGAAGTCAGGGCCCGGGACACTGAAGCTTTCTTT
V: TRBV7-3; D: TRBD1; J: TRBJ2-2; length: 16; size: few; CDR3: CASSLLGTGNTGELFF; DNA: TGTGCCAGCAGCTTATTGGGGACAGGGAACACCGGGGAGCTGTTTTTT
V: TRBV5-6; D: TRBD2; J: TRBJ2-7; length: 16; size: few; CDR3: CASSWTTSGDSYEQYF; DNA: TGTGCCAGCAGCTGGACGACTAGCGGGGATTCCTACGAGCAGTACTTC
V: TRBV9; D: TRBD2; J: TRBJ2-7; length: 13; size: few; CDR3: CASSTGGAYEQYF; DNA: TGTGCCAGCAGCACGGGGGGGGCCTACGAGCAGTACTTC
V: TRBV24-1; D: NA; J: TRBJ2-2; length: 15; size: NA; CDR3: CATSDWAADTGELFF; DNA: TGTGCCACCAGTGATTGGGCGGCAGACACCGGGGAGCTGTTTTTT
V: TRBV24-1; D: NA; J: TRBJ2-5; length: 11; size: few; CDR3: CATSENSEVYF; DNA: TGTGCCACCAGTGAGAACAGCGAGGTCTACTTC
V: TRBV25-1; D: TRBD1; J: TRBJ2-6; length: 14; size: few; CDR3: CASRDRAGSHVLTF; DNA: TGTGCCAGCAGGGACAGGGCAGGGTCCCACGTCCTGACTTTC
V: TRBV7-2; D: TRBD2; J: TRBJ2-5; length: 17; size: many; CDR3: CASSLAPTSGTQETQYF; DNA: TGTGCCAGCAGCTTAGCGCCAACTAGCGGAACTCAAGAGACCCAGTACTTC
V: TRBV6-1; D: TRBD1; J: TRBJ1-2; length: 16; size: NA; CDR3: CASSGGHGTGFGGYTF; DNA: TGTGCCAGCAGTGGTGGCCACGGGACAGGGTTCGGTGGCTACACCTTC
V: TRBV20-1; D: NA; J: TRBJ2-4; length: 16; size: few; CDR3: CSAPPGGPVAKNIQYF; DNA: TGCAGTGCGCCGCCGGGCGGGCCAGTAGCCAAAAACATTCAGTACTTC
V: TRBV12-3/TRBV12-4; D: TRBD1; J: TRBJ2-7; length: 17; size: many; CDR3: CASSPGQGSKPSYEQYF; DNA: TGTGCCAGCAGTCCAGGACAGGGTTCAAAGCCATCCTACGAGCAGTACTTC
V: TRBV5-1; D: NA; J: TRBJ2-3; length: 15; size: NA; CDR3: CASSFQQSSTDTQYF; DNA: TGCGCCAGCAGCTTCCAGCAGTCGAGCACAGATACGCAGTATTTT
V: TRBV9; D: NA; J: TRBJ2-1; length: 14; size: few; CDR3: CASSVGPVGDEQFF; DNA: TGTGCCAGCAGCGTTGGGCCGGTAGGAGATGAGCAGTTCTTC
V: TRBV7-3; D: NA; J: TRBJ2-3; length: 14; size: few; CDR3: CASSKRPYTDTQYF; DNA: TGTGCCAGCAGCAAACGACCTTACACAGATACGCAGTATTTT
V: TRBV27; D: TRBD2; J: TRBJ2-7; length: 16; size: many; CDR3: CASSRRLSGRAYEQYF; DNA: TGTGCCAGCAGTCGCCGGTTGAGCGGGAGGGCCTACGAGCAGTACTTC
V: TRBV29-1; D: NA; J: TRBJ1-1; length: 13; size: many; CDR3: CSVEMGVDTEAFF; DNA: TGCAGCGTTGAAATGGGGGTAGACACTGAAGCTTTCTTT
V: TRBV10-3; D: NA; J: TRBJ2-1; length: 17; size: many; CDR3: CAISGILRGQSYNEQFF; DNA: TGTGCCATCAGTGGTATCTTGCGGGGGCAATCCTACAATGAGCAGTTCTTC
V: TRBV11-2; D: NA; J: TRBJ1-2; length: 14; size: many; CDR3: CASSLDSGGYGYTF; DNA: TGTGCCAGCAGCTTGGACAGCGGGGGTTATGGCTACACCTTC
V: TRBV9; D: TRBD2; J: TRBJ2-7; length: 14; size: NA; CDR3: CASSARSGKSEQYF; DNA: TGTGCCAGCAGCGCCCGGAGCGGGAAATCCGAGCAGTACTTC
V: TRBV18; D: NA; J: TRBJ1-1; length: 14; size: NA; CDR3: CASSPRTMNTEAFF; DNA: TGTGCCAGCTCACCAAGGACTATGAACACTGAAGCTTTCTTT
V: TRBV27; D: TRBD2; J: TRBJ2-3; length: 17; size: few; CDR3: CASSSGRGSLGVDTQYF; DNA: TGTGCCAGCAGTAGCGGGAGGGGATCCCTAGGGGTGGATACGCAGTATTTT
V: TRBV4-3; D: TRBD1; J: TRBJ1-4; length: 16; size: few; CDR3: CASSRVLDRGYEKLFF; DNA: TGCGCCAGCAGCCGTGTATTGGACAGGGGTTATGAAAAACTGTTTTTT
V: TRBV27; D: NA; J: TRBJ2-3; length: 14; size: NA; CDR3: CASSSFRGTDTQYF; DNA: TGTGCCAGCAGTTCCTTTCGGGGCACAGATACGCAGTATTTT
V: TRBV12-3/TRBV12-4; D: TRBD2; J: TRBJ2-5; length: 14; size: NA; CDR3: CASSTRTSLETQYF; DNA: TGTGCCAGCAGTACGAGGACTAGCTTGGAGACCCAGTACTTC
V: TRBV12-3/TRBV12-4; D: TRBD1; J: TRBJ1-6; length: 14; size: few; CDR3: CASSHRTGDSPLHF; DNA: TGTGCCAGCAGCCATAGGACAGGGGATTCACCCCTCCACTTT
V: TRBV29-1; D: NA; J: TRBJ1-1; length: 13; size: few; CDR3: CSAAKLGGTEAFF; DNA: TGCAGCGCCGCCAAACTGGGGGGCACTGAAGCTTTCTTT
V: TRBV4-3; D: NA; J: TRBJ1-6; length: 16; size: NA; CDR3: CASSQEESLNNSPLHF; DNA: TGCGCCAGCAGCCAAGAGGAGTCTCTGAATAATTCACCCCTCCACTTT
V: TRBV20-1; D: NA; J: TRBJ2-1; length: 13; size: many; CDR3: CSPQESYYNEQFF; DNA: TGCAGTCCTCAGGAGTCGTACTACAATGAGCAGTTCTTC
V: TRBV30; D: NA; J: TRBJ1-2; length: 13; size: NA; CDR3: CAWEAQANYGYTF; DNA: TGTGCCTGGGAAGCCCAGGCTAACTATGGCTACACCTTC
V: TRBV6-5; D: NA; J: TRBJ2-7; length: 14; size: few; CDR3: CASSYRGVGGEQYF; DNA: TGTGCCAGCAGTTACCGCGGGGTCGGAGGCGAGCAGTACTTC
V: TRBV7-2; D: NA; J: TRBJ2-3; length: 16; size: few; CDR3: CASSLARSRRTDTQYF; DNA: TGTGCCAGCAGCTTAGCTCGCAGCCGTCGCACAGATACGCAGTATTTT
V: TRBV7-2; D: NA; J: TRBJ1-2; length: 14; size: many; CDR3: CASSPQGFDYGYTF; DNA: TGTGCCAGCAGCCCACAGGGTTTTGACTATGGCTACACCTTC
V: TRBV7-6; D: NA; J: TRBJ2-2; length: 15; size: many; CDR3: CASSLAGDWTGELFF; DNA: TGTGCCAGCAGCTTAGCGGGAGATTGGACCGGGGAGCTGTTTTTT
V: TRBV7-2; D: TRBD1; J: TRBJ2-3; length: 12; size: many; CDR3: CASSWDRYTQYF; DNA: TGTGCCAGCAGCTGGGACAGGTATACGCAGTATTTT
V: TRBV20-1; D: NA; J: TRBJ2-3; length: 13; size: many; CDR3: CSVPRALRDTQYF; DNA: TGCAGTGTTCCCCGGGCCCTTAGGGATACGCAGTATTTT
V: TRBV9; D: NA; J: TRBJ2-1; length: 17; size: NA; CDR3: CASSAGGRGLGYNEQFF; DNA: TGTGCCAGCAGCGCGGGGGGCCGGGGGCTAGGGTACAATGAGCAGTTCTTC
V: TRBV12-3/TRBV12-4; D: NA; J: TRBJ2-2; length: 14; size: NA; CDR3: CASSRDRRRGELFF; DNA: TGTGCCAGCAGCCGAGACAGGCGCAGGGGGGAGCTGTTTTTT
V: TRBV7-9; D: NA; J: TRBJ1-1; length: 14; size: many; CDR3: CASSSTTRVSEAFF; DNA: TGTGCCAGCAGCTCCACCACAAGGGTTTCTGAAGCTTTCTTT
V: TRBV29-1; D: TRBD1; J: TRBJ1-4; length: 14; size: NA; CDR3: CSAGDRGQREKLFF; DNA: TGCAGCGCCGGTGACAGGGGGCAACGTGAAAAACTGTTTTTT
V: TRBV4-2; D: NA; J: TRBJ1-6; length: 17; size: few; CDR3: CASSHLGESSYNSPLHF; DNA: TGTGCCAGCAGCCATCTGGGGGAGAGCTCCTATAATTCACCCCTCCACTTT
V: TRBV2; D: NA; J: TRBJ2-5; length: 14; size: NA; CDR3: CASSDSRAKVTQYF; DNA: TGTGCCAGCAGTGATAGTAGGGCGAAGGTGACCCAGTACTTC
V: TRBV4-3; D: TRBD2; J: TRBJ2-7; length: 15; size: many; CDR3: CASSQVGGSSYEQYF; DNA: TGCGCCAGCAGCCAAGTCGGGGGGAGCTCCTACGAGCAGTACTTC
V: TRBV10-3; D: NA; J: TRBJ2-7; length: 13; size: NA; CDR3: CAISGGDSYEQYF; DNA: TGTGCCATCAGTGGCGGGGATTCCTACGAGCAGTACTTC
V: TRBV20-1; D: TRBD1; J: TRBJ2-7; length: 13; size: NA; CDR3: CSAIRDRNYEQYF; DNA: TGCAGTGCCATCCGGGACAGAAACTACGAGCAGTACTTC
V: TRBV2; D: NA; J: TRBJ2-2; length: 15; size: NA; CDR3: CASSLLGLGTGELFF; DNA: TGTGCCAGCAGTCTTCTGGGTTTGGGGACCGGGGAGCTGTTTTTT
V: TRBV5-1; D: TRBD1; J: TRBJ2-3; length: 14; size: few; CDR3: CASGTGNGADTQYF; DNA: TGCGCCAGCGGGACAGGGAACGGGGCAGATACGCAGTATTTT
V: TRBV29-1; D: NA; J: TRBJ2-3; length: 14; size: few; CDR3: CSAPRLEGTDTQYF; DNA: TGCAGCGCCCCAAGACTAGAGGGCACAGATACGCAGTATTTT
V: TRBV29-1; D: TRBD1; J: TRBJ1-2; length: 13; size: many; CDR3: CSSRTGADYGYTF; DNA: TGCAGCTCCCGGACAGGGGCTGACTATGGCTACACCTTC
V: TRBV5-1; D: TRBD1; J: TRBJ2-7; length: 14; size: many; CDR3: CASSWGQGSYEQYF; DNA: TGCGCCAGCAGTTGGGGACAGGGATCCTACGAGCAGTACTTC
V: TRBV10-3; D: NA; J: TRBJ1-5; length: 13; size: NA; CDR3: CAIGQDRDQPQHF; DNA: TGTGCCATCGGCCAGGATAGGGATCAGCCCCAGCATTTT